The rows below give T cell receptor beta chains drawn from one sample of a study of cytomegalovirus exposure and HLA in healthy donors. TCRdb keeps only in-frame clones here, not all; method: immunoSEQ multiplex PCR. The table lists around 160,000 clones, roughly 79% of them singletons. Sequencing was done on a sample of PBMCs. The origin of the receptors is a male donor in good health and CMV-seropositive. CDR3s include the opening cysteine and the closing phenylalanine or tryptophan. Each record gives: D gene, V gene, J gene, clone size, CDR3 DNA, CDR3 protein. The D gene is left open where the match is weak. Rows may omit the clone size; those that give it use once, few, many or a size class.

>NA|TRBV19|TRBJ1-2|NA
TGTGCCAGTAGTCCTACAGAAAACTATGGCTACACCTTC
CASSPTENYGYTF
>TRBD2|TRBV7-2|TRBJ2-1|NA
TGTGCCAGCAGCTTCACCGGGGGGTACTACAATGAGCAGTTCTTC
CASSFTGGYYNEQFF
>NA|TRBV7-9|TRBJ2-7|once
TGTGCCAGCAGCTCTACAGTAAATCCCTACGAGCAGTACTTC
CASSSTVNPYEQYF
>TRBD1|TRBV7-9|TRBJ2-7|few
TGTGCCAGCAGCTCGGACAGGGGGCTTTCCTACGAGCAGTACTTC
CASSSDRGLSYEQYF
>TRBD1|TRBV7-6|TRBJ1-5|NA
TGTGCCAGCAGCTTTCGACAGGGGGAGAATCAGCCCCAGCATTTT
CASSFRQGENQPQHF
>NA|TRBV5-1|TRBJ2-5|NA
TGCGCCAGCAGCTTGGTTCCAGGACAAGAGACCCAGTACTTC
CASSLVPGQETQYF
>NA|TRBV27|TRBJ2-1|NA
TGTGCCAGCAGTAGCCTTGGTAATGAGCAGTTCTTC
CASSSLGNEQFF
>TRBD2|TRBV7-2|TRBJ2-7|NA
TGTGCCAGCAGCTTAGAGATAGCGGGGGCCCCCTACGAGCAGTACTTC
CASSLEIAGAPYEQYF
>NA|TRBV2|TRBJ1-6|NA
TGTGCCAGCAGTGAAGGTCCGTTCCGTTCACCCCTCCACTTT
CASSEGPFRSPLHF
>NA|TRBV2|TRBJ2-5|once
TGTGCCAGCAGTGAAGAAGCGAGAGAGACCCAGTACTTC
CASSEEARETQYF
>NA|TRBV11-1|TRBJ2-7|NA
TGTGCCAGCAGCTGGGACATCTCCTACGAGCAGTACTTC
CASSWDISYEQYF
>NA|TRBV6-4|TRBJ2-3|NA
TGTGCCAGCTCCGTAGGGGTTGGGCCCCAGTCAACGCAGTATTTT
CASSVGVGPQSTQYF
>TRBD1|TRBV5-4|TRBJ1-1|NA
TGTGCCAGCAGCTCGGGACAGGGAGGAAGAATGAACACTGAAGCTTTCTTT
CASSSGQGGRMNTEAFF
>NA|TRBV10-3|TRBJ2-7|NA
TGTGCCATCAGTGAGTCTTGGTCCGATGGGCGCGAGCAGTACTTC
CAISESWSDGREQYF
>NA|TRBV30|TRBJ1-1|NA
TGTGCCGCCCAGTCCCTCACTGAAGCTTTCTTT
CAAQSLTEAFF
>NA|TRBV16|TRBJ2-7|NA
TGTGCCAGCAGCCAATCCGAGGTCGGCGAGCAGTACTTC
CASSQSEVGEQYF
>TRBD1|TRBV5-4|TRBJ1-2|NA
TGTGCCAGCAGCACTCGGACAGGGAGGAGATATGGCTACACCTTC
CASSTRTGRRYGYTF
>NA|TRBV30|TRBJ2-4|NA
TGTGCCTGGAGTGTAGAGGGAGCCTCCAAAAACATTCAGTACTTC
CAWSVEGASKNIQYF
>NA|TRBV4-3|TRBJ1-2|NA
TGCGCCAGCAGCCAGGGGCGCGACTATGGCTACACCTTC
CASSQGRDYGYTF
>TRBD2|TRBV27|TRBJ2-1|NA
TGTGCCAGCAGCTCCGGGACTAGCGGGGGATACAATGAGCAGTTCTTC
CASSSGTSGGYNEQFF
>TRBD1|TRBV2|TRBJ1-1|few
TGTGCCAGCACTGGACAGGGAAACACTGAAGCTTTCTTT
CASTGQGNTEAFF
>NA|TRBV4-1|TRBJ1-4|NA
TGCGCCAGCAGCCAAGATAGGGTGGCGGGAGAAAAACTGTTTTTT
CASSQDRVAGEKLFF
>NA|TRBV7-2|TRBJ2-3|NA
TGTGCCAGCAGCTCCCGTAGCAGCACAGATACGCAGTATTTT
CASSSRSSTDTQYF
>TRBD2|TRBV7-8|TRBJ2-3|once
TGTGCCAGCAGCCCTATATTTCGACTAGCGGGGGCTTTCACAGATACGCAGTATTTT
CASSPIFRLAGAFTDTQYF
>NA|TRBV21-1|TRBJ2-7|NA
TGTGCCAGCAGCAAAGCTGAGACAGGTCCCTCCTACGAGCAGTACTTC
CASSKAETGPSYEQYF
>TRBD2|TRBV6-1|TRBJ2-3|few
TGTGCCAGCAGTGAAAAGACTAGCGGGGGGGGGTCAGATACGCAGTATTTT
CASSEKTSGGGSDTQYF
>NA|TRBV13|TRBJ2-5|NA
TGTGCCAGCACGGCGGGGTCCCGGAGGACCCAGTACTTC
CASTAGSRRTQYF
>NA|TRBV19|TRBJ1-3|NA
TGTGCCAGTAGTATAGATCGTGGGGAGTCTGGAAACACCATATATTTT
CASSIDRGESGNTIYF
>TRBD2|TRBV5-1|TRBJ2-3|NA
TGCGCCAGCAGCTTGGGTAGCGGGGTAGATACGCAGTATTTT
CASSLGSGVDTQYF
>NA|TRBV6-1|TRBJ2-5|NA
TGTGCCAGCAGCCACAGGGAACAAGAGACCCAGTACTTC
CASSHREQETQYF
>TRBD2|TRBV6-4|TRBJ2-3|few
TGTGCCAGCAGTGCGAGCGGGGGGGGCACAGATACGCAGTATTTT
CASSASGGGTDTQYF
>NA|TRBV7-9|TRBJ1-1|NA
TGTGCCAGCAGTTTAAAGGGGGGGACGGATGAAGCTTTCTTT
CASSLKGGTDEAFF
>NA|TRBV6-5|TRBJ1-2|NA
TGTGCCAGCAGCCCCCCAGCGCTTAACTATGGCTACACCTTC
CASSPPALNYGYTF
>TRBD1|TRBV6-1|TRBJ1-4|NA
TGTGCCAGTCAGGGGGGACAGAACAATGAAAAACTGTTTTTT
CASQGGQNNEKLFF
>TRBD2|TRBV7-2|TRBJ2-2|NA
TGTGCCAGCAGCCGCGGGGGAACCGGGGAGCTGTTTTTT
CASSRGGTGELFF
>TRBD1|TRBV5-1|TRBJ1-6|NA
TGCGCCAGCAGCAGGGACAGGGGACGCTCACCCCTCCACTTT
CASSRDRGRSPLHF
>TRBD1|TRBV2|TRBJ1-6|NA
TGTGCCAGCAGTGGGTTTCCGGGACAGAATTCACCCCTCCACTTT
CASSGFPGQNSPLHF
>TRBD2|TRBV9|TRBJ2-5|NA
TGTGCCAGCACCCCCCGGGGGGGGCTAGAGACCCAGTACTTC
CASTPRGGLETQYF
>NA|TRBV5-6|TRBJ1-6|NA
TGTGCCAGCAGCTCTAGGGGGAGCAATTCACCCCTCCACTTT
CASSSRGSNSPLHF
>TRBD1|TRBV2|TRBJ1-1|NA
TGTGCCAGCAGACCGGACAGGGTGAACACTGAAGCTTTCTTT
CASRPDRVNTEAFF
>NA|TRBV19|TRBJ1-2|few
TGTGCCAGTAGTATGCGCCATGGCTACACCTTC
CASSMRHGYTF
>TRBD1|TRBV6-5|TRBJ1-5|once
TGTGCCAGCAGTGGGGACAGAAGCCGGCCCCAGCATTTT
CASSGDRSRPQHF
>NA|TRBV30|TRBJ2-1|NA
TGTGCCTGGACAGGTAGCTCCTACAATGAGCAGTTCTTC
CAWTGSSYNEQFF
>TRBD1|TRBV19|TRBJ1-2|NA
TGTGCCAGTAGTATTCGCGGACAGGGGCATCATGGCTACACCTTC
CASSIRGQGHHGYTF
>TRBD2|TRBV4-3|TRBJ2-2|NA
TGCGCCAGCAGCCAGACTAGCGGGGGATACACCGGGGAGCTGTTTTTT
CASSQTSGGYTGELFF
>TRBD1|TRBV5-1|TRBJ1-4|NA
TGCGCCAGCTCCGGGACAGGCACTGAAAAACTGTTTTTT
CASSGTGTEKLFF
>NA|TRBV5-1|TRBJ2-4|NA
TGCGCCAGCAGCTTGCTGACAGACCCCCTAGCCAAAAACATTCAGTACTTC
CASSLLTDPLAKNIQYF
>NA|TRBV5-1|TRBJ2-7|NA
TGCGCCAGCACAAACAGGAGCTCCTACGAGCAGTACTTC
CASTNRSSYEQYF